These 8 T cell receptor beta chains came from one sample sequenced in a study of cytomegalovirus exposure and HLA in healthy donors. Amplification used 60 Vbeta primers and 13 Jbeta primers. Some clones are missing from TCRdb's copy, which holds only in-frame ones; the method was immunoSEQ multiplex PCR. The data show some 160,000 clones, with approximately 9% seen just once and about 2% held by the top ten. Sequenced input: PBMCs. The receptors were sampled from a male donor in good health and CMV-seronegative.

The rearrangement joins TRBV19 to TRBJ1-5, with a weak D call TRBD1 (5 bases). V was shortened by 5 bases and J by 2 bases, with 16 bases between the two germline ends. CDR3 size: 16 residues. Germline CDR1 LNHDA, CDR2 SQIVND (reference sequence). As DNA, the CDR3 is TGTGCCAGTAGTGCAAACAGGTTCGGAGGCAATCAGCCCCAGCATTTT. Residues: CASSANRFGGNQPQHF.

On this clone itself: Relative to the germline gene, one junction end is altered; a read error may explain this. The CDR3 sequence is CSGLTGGSSEQYF. The CDR3 DNA reads TGCAGCGGACTGACAGGGGGCTCCTCCGAGCAGTACTTC. The chain uses TRBV29-1 and TRBJ2-7, with TRBD1 identical over 10 bases. The germline V gene encodes CDR1 SQVTM and CDR2 ANQGSEA. The CDR3 sequence is 13 residues long.

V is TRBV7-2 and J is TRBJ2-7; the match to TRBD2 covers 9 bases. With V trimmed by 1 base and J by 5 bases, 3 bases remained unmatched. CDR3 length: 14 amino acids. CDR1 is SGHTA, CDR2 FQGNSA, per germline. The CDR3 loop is CASSLGGGGNEQYF. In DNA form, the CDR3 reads TGTGCCAGCAGCTTAGGCGGGGGGGGCAACGAGCAGTACTTC.

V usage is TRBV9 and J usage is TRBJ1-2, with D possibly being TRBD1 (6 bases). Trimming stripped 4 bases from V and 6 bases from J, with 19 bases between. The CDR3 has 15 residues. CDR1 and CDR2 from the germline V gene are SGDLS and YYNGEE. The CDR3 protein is CASSPGGQGWHGYTF. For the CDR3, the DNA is TGTGCCAGCAGCCCGGGGGGGCAGGGTTGGCATGGCTACACCTTC.

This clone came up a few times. The CDR3, as DNA: TGCGCCAGCAGCCAAGACCGGGGGAATTTCTACAATGAGCAGTTCTTC. Encoded protein: CASSQDRGNFYNEQFF. This chain joins TRBV4-3 and TRBJ2-1; possible D gene TRBD2, 6 bases. V was clipped by 0 bases and J by 3 bases, with 12 bases between them. This CDR3 has 16 amino acids. Germline V gene lookup returns CDR1 LGHNA and CDR2 YSLEER.

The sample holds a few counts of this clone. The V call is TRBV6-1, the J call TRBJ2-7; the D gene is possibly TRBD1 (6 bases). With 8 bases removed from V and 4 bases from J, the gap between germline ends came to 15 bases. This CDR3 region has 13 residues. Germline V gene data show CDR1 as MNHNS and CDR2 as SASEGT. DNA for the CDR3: TGTGCCAGCGGCCGGGACACCTCGTACGAGCAGTACTTC. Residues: CASGRDTSYEQYF.

The CDR3 bases are TGTGCCAGTGCAGCGGTTTTTAACACCGGGGAGCTGTTTTTT. Its translation is CASAAVFNTGELFF. V is TRBV19 and J is TRBJ2-2; D may be TRBD2 (5 bases). Germline CDR1 and CDR2: LNHDA and SQIVND (reference sequence). V was pared by 8 bases and J by 2 bases, with 12 bases between. This CDR3 region has 14 residues.

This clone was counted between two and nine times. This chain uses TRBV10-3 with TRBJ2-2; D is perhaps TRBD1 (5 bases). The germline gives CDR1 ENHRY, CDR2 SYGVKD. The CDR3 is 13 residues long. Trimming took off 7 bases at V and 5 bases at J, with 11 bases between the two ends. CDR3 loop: CAITSGSTGELFF. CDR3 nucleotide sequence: TGTGCCATCACCTCAGGGTCGACCGGGGAGCTGTTTTTT.